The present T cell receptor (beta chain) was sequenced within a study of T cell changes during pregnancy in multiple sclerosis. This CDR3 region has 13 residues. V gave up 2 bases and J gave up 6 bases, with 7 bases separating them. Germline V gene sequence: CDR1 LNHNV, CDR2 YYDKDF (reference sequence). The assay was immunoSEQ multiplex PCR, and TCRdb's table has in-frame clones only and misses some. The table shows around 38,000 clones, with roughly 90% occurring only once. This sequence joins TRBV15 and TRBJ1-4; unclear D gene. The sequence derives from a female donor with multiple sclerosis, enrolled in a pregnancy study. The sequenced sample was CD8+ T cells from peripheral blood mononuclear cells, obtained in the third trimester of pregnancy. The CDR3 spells CATSRPGDEKLFF. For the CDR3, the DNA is TGTGCCACCAGCAGACCAGGTGATGAAAAACTGTTTTTT.